The 29 T cell receptor beta chains presented below share a single source sample, sequenced in a study of beta chain features in type 1 diabetes (dated by TCRdb to 2017 to 2018). The protocol used for the library was the immunoSEQ multiplex PCR assay. The entire isolated RNA was reverse transcribed using the High Capacity cDNA Reverse Transcription Kit, and thus expressed TCRB transcripts were sequenced. TCRdb holds this immuneACCESS table with in-frame rearrangements only. Some clones are missing; in checked studies, unresolved V genes explain under half, and the rest has no known cause. This sample has 200,000 to 250,000 clones in its table, and over 8.5% of those were observed once. The ten largest clones capture around 0.037% of the sample. Sample: naive CD4+ T cells from blood. The sample's cell subset or site label is to be understood as: true naive CD4+ T cells. These receptors were taken from a woman aged 18-30 years in good health.

This clone was detected a few times. The V gene is TRBV29-1, the J gene TRBJ2-3; 13 bases are a match to TRBD2. V trimming: 4 bases; J trimming: 2 bases; junction bases outside the gene matches: 6. Germline assignment: CDR1 SQVTM and CDR2 ANQGSEA. CDR3 length equals 16 residues. CDR3 sequence reads: CSVVPGLAGPTDTQYF. The CDR3 DNA reads as TGCAGCGTTGTCCCGGGACTAGCGGGACCCACAGATACGCAGTATTTT.

Only a few counts were recorded for this clone. This chain joins TRBV7-9 and TRBJ1-2, with 9 positions matching TRBD1. Germline CDR1 and CDR2: SEHNR and FQNEAQ (reference sequence). Unmatched junction bases numbered 19, after V lost 6 bases and J lost 8 bases. This CDR3 spans 17 amino acids. The CDR3 protein is CASRPTGGSPGSSGYTF. The CDR3 region has the DNA TGTGCCAGCAGGCCGACAGGGGGATCGCCCGGTTCATCAGGCTACACCTTC.

This clone was seen a few times. This rearrangement joins TRBV19 to TRBJ2-4, with TRBD2 as a possible D gene (5 bases). There are 13 residues in the CDR3. CDR1 and CDR2 (germline): LNHDA, SQIVND (reference sequence). V was trimmed by 4 bases and J by 7 bases, leaving 11 bases between them. CDR3 protein: CASSTPGINIQYF. The CDR3 nucleotides are TGTGCCAGTAGTACACCGGGAATCAACATTCAGTACTTC. Combining the CDR3 with reference TRBV19 and TRBJ2-4 gives the whole variable domain DGGITQSPKYLFRKEGQNVTLSCEQNLNHDAMYWYRQDPGQGLRLIYYSQIVNDFQKGDIAEGYSVSREKKESFPLTVTSAQKNPTAFYLCASSTPGINIQYFGAGTRLSVL.

This clone was found a few times. This chain links TRBV5-1 with TRBJ2-5; 10 bases agree with TRBD2. Germline assignment: CDR1 SGHRS and CDR2 YFSETQ. This CDR3 is built from 16 residues. With V trimmed by 4 bases and J by 2 bases, 8 bases remained unmatched. CDR3 in amino acids: CASSHGLAEQQETQYF. The CDR3 DNA is TGCGCCAGCAGCCACGGACTAGCGGAACAACAAGAGACCCAGTACTTC.

A few counts support this clone. This rearrangement joins TRBV5-4 to TRBJ2-3, with 8 positions matching TRBD2. J gave up 2 bases and V 4 bases, and 9 bases lay outside the gene matches. CDR1 and CDR2 from the germline V gene are SGHNT and YYREEE (reference sequence). The CDR3 is 16 residues long. The CDR3 DNA sequence: TGTGCCAGCAGCCCCGAGGGGCGGGGGGCCACAGATACGCAGTATTTT. Translation gives CASSPEGRGATDTQYF. The entire variable domain, with the rest obtained from reference TRBV5-4 and TRBJ2-3, is as follows: ETGVTQSPTHLIKTRGQQVTLRCSSQSGHNTVSWYQQALGQGPQFIFQYYREEENGRGNFPPRFSGLQFPNYSSELNVNALELDDSALYLCASSPEGRGATDTQYFGPGTRLTVL.

The J gene is TRBJ1-2, the V gene TRBV7-9, with 9 bases identical to TRBD1. Germline V CDR1 and CDR2: SEHNR, FQNEAQ (reference sequence). Trimming at V came to 4 bases and at J to 0 bases, leaving 3 bases not matched to a gene. This CDR3 spans 15 amino acids. DNA for the CDR3: TGTGCCAGCAGCTCCCGGGACAGGGCTAACTATGGCTACACCTTC. Protein product: CASSSRDRANYGYTF.

The gene calls are TRBV6-5 and TRBJ1-2; TRBD1 aligns across 9 bases. Per germline, CDR1 MNHEY and CDR2 SVGAGI. The CDR3 sequence is 14 residues long. Trimming cost V 5 bases and J 5 bases; bases outside gene matches: 6. For the CDR3, the DNA is TGTGCCAGCAGTGGACCTGGGACAGGGTATGGCTACACCTTC. This gives the protein CASSGPGTGYGYTF.

This sequence joins TRBV7-6 and TRBJ2-3; 7 bases are a match to TRBD2. CDR3 size: 16 residues. V was pared by 1 base and J by 4 bases, with 8 bases of the junction left unmatched. Germline CDR1 is SGHVS and CDR2 is FNYEAQ. The CDR3 bases are TGTGCCAGCAGCTTAGGGGGGGGAGGGCCTCCAGATACGCAGTATTTT. Protein product: CASSLGGGGPPDTQYF. Full variable domain (outside the CDR3, taken from reference TRBV7-6 and TRBJ2-3): GAGVSQSPRYKVTKRGQDVALRCDPISGHVSLYWYRQALGQGPEFLTYFNYEAQQDKSGLPNDRFSAERPEGSISTLTIQRTEQRDSAMYRCASSLGGGGPPDTQYFGPGTRLTVL.

The rearrangement links TRBV19 to TRBJ1-5; 7 bases are a match to TRBD1. CDR1 and CDR2 (germline): LNHDA, SQIVND (reference sequence). The V gene end was trimmed by 5 bases and the J gene end by 7 bases; junction bases not matched to a gene: 8. CDR3 length equals 14 residues. CDR3 residues: CASSVRQGHQPQHF. The CDR3 nucleotides are TGTGCCAGTAGTGTCCGACAGGGTCACCAGCCCCAGCATTTT.

The chain is built from TRBV5-1 and TRBJ2-7; D unclear. CDR1 SGHRS and CDR2 YFSETQ come from the germline V gene. The CDR3 is 15 amino acids. The V and J ends lost 1 base and 12 bases respectively, with 23 bases between them. DNA of the CDR3: TGCGCCAGCAGCTTGTCCTGGGCAGTGGTTTACGAACTGTACTTC. Protein: CASSLSWAVVYELYF.

This clone was counted a few times. This chain links TRBV9 with TRBJ1-1; D gene uncertain. Trimming stripped 0 bases from V and 4 bases from J, with 16 bases between. Germline CDR1 reads SGDLS; CDR2 reads YYNGEE. The CDR3 sequence is 16 residues long. The CDR3 DNA reads as TGTGCCAGCAGCGTAGGACGTTTGAGCGAAGGCACTGAAGCTTTCTTT. It encodes CASSVGRLSEGTEAFF.

The genes are TRBV5-1 and TRBJ2-5; no clear D. This CDR3 region has 12 residues. From germline, CDR1 is SGHRS and CDR2 YFSETQ. V lost 4 bases and J 0 bases, leaving 4 bases between the germline ends. The CDR3 DNA sequence: TGCGCCAGCAGCACTAACCAAGAGACCCAGTACTTC. Translating it yields CASSTNQETQYF.

This chain links TRBV7-2 with TRBJ2-1; 10 bases align to TRBD2. The V and J ends lost 2 bases and 2 bases, in that order; junction bases with no gene match: 9. CDR1 and CDR2 (germline): SGHTA, FQGNSA. There are 18 residues in the CDR3. The CDR3 here is CASSLSPSGRGAYNEQFF. For the CDR3, the DNA is TGTGCCAGCAGCTTATCTCCTAGCGGGAGAGGGGCCTACAATGAGCAGTTCTTC.

This sequence joins TRBV14 and TRBJ2-5; tentative D call: TRBD1 (5 bases). The J call may be in error: the DNA end matches TRBJ2-7 better. The CDR3 consists of 14 residues. Germline V gene data show CDR1 as SGHDN and CDR2 as FVKESK. The CDR3 DNA sequence: TGTGCCAGCAGCTACGACAGCGTCTCCTACGAGCAGTACTTC. Amino acid sequence: CASSYDSVSYEQYF.

The V and J genes are TRBV14 and TRBJ1-2, with a tentative D call TRBD1 (5 bases). Trimming removed 4 bases from V and 3 bases from J, with 12 bases in between. The germline V gene encodes CDR1 SGHDN and CDR2 FVKESK. CDR3 length equals 14 residues. The CDR3 DNA sequence: TGTGCCAGCAGCCGCGGAGGGGTGGACTATGGCTACACCTTC. Protein product: CASSRGGVDYGYTF. The full variable domain, with the rest looked up from reference TRBV14 and TRBJ1-2, is EAGVTQFPSHSVIEKGQTVTLRCDPISGHDNLYWYRRVMGKEIKFLLHFVKESKQDESGMPNNRFLAERTGGTYSTLKVQPAELEDSGVYFCASSRGGVDYGYTFGSGTRLTVV.

The CDR3 nucleotides are TGCGCCAGCAGCTTGGACAGAATCTTTTCCTACGAGCAGTACTTC. Translated, it gives CASSLDRIFSYEQYF. The chain couples TRBV5-1 to TRBJ2-7, with no clear D. In germline, CDR1 is SGHRS, CDR2 YFSETQ. The CDR3 has 15 amino acids. Trimming cost V 0 bases and J 1 base, with 11 bases left between them.

This clone has only a few counts. J is TRBJ1-5 and V is TRBV2; 10 bases match TRBD1. This CDR3 has 15 amino acids. Per germline, CDR1 SNHLY and CDR2 FYNNEI. V trimming: 8 bases; J trimming: 6 bases; junction bases outside the gene matches: 10. The CDR3 protein is CASRGEGTGVQPQHF. The CDR3 DNA reads TGTGCCAGCCGTGGGGAGGGGACAGGGGTTCAGCCCCAGCATTTT.

This sequence joins TRBV6-5 and TRBJ2-3; no reliable D call. The V end lost 5 bases, the J end lost 3 bases, and 12 bases lay between the germline ends. CDR1 and CDR2 from the germline V gene are MNHEY and SVGAGI. The CDR3 totals 14 residues. For the CDR3, the DNA is TGTGCCAGCAGTCGCACCTCTAGAACAGATACGCAGTATTTT. This encodes CASSRTSRTDTQYF.

The chain joins TRBV5-1 to TRBJ2-3; 7 nucleotides line up with TRBD1. CDR3 length: 16 residues. Germline CDR1 and CDR2: SGHRS and YFSETQ. Unmatched junction bases numbered 11, after V lost 5 bases and J lost 2 bases. In DNA form, the CDR3 reads TGCGCCAGCAGGGAAGGGACAGACCGTAACACAGATACGCAGTATTTT. Translated, it gives CASREGTDRNTDTQYF.

This chain connects TRBV27 to TRBJ2-4; 8 positions agree with TRBD2. V shed 9 bases, J shed 3 bases, and the junction held 13 bases outside the gene matches. This CDR3 comprises 16 residues. Germline values: CDR1 MNHEY, CDR2 SMNVEV (reference sequence). This chain's CDR3 is CARRSNSGIGKNIQYF. The CDR3 DNA reads as TGTGCCAGGCGATCTAATAGCGGGATAGGCAAAAACATTCAGTACTTC.

The CDR3 sequence: CASSIVTGGSTEAFF. The CDR3 DNA sequence: TGTGCCAGTAGTATAGTCACAGGGGGGAGTACTGAAGCTTTCTTT. The chain has TRBV19 and TRBJ1-1; 8 nucleotides agree with TRBD1. This CDR3 spans 15 amino acids. CDR1 is LNHDA and CDR2 is SQIVND in the germline V gene (reference sequence). The ends lost 1 base at V and 5 bases at J; junction bases unmatched: 6.

The chain is built from TRBV5-1 and TRBJ2-7; D perhaps matches TRBD2 (5 bases). Trimming removed 4 bases at V and 6 bases at J, with 14 bases between. Germline-derived CDR1 and CDR2 are SGHRS and YFSETQ. This CDR3 has 13 residues. The DNA for the CDR3 is TGCGCCAGCAGCACCCTCGCGGGTTCCGAGCAGTACTTC. It is translated as CASSTLAGSEQYF. The variable domain in full, completed from reference TRBV5-1 and TRBJ2-7, reads KAGVTQTPRYLIKTRGQQVTLSCSPISGHRSVSWYQQTPGQGLQFLFEYFSETQRNKGNFPGRFSGRQFSNSRSEMNVSTLELGDSALYLCASSTLAGSEQYFGPGTRLTVT.

This rearrangement joins TRBV5-1 to TRBJ1-1, with TRBD1 as a possible D gene (6 bases). Germline V gives CDR1 SGHRS, CDR2 YFSETQ. Trimming cost V 4 bases and J 5 bases, with 18 bases left between them. The CDR3 has 15 amino acids. The DNA for the CDR3 is TGCGCCAGCAGCCCTATGGGGGCCGGGGGGACTGAAGCTTTCTTT. It yields the protein CASSPMGAGGTEAFF.

This clone came up a few times. This chain's CDR3 is CASSVGGGQGREQYF. CDR3 DNA: TGTGCCAGCAGCGTAGGAGGGGGACAGGGACGGGAGCAGTACTTC. The chain joins TRBV9 to TRBJ2-7, with 9 nucleotides matching TRBD1. V shed 0 bases and J 7 bases; nucleotides not matched to a gene: 8. The CDR3 extends over 15 amino acids. Germline V gene data show CDR1 as SGDLS and CDR2 as YYNGEE.

There are a few counts of this clone. The chain has TRBV14 and TRBJ2-1; possible D gene TRBD2, 5 bases. Germline CDR1 is SGHDN and CDR2 is FVKESK. Trimming stripped 5 bases from V and 7 bases from J, with 21 bases between. The CDR3 spans 16 residues. CDR3 loop: CASSAGFRVWTNEQFF. The DNA of the CDR3 is TGTGCCAGCAGCGCCGGTTTCCGGGTTTGGACTAATGAGCAGTTCTTC.

This sequence joins TRBV14 and TRBJ1-2; 7 bases are shared with TRBD1. Germline lookup yields CDR1 SGHDN and CDR2 FVKESK. The length of the CDR3 is 16 residues. J lost 4 bases, V lost 4 bases, and 12 bases had no gene match. DNA for the CDR3: TGTGCCAGCAGCCTTAAAGCCGGGACAGTGACCTATGGCTACACCTTC. The encoded protein is CASSLKAGTVTYGYTF.

The rearrangement uses TRBV19 and TRBJ2-5; D may be TRBD2 (5 bases). The CDR3 is 15 residues long. Trimming pared 5 bases from V and 1 base from J, leaving 14 bases between. Germline V CDR1 and CDR2: LNHDA, SQIVND (reference sequence). The CDR3 here is CASSSRAGPQETQYF. The CDR3 nucleotides are TGTGCCAGTAGTTCTCGCGCGGGTCCCCAAGAGACCCAGTACTTC.

The chain couples TRBV19 to TRBJ1-1, with D hard to call. CDR3 length equals 11 residues. Trimming cost V 4 bases and J 7 bases, with 7 bases left between them. Germline V gene data show CDR1 as LNHDA and CDR2 as SQIVND (reference sequence). CDR3 sequence: CASSTPVEAFF. As DNA, the CDR3 is TGTGCCAGTAGTACGCCGGTTGAAGCTTTCTTT.

This clone has just a few counts. The J gene is TRBJ2-7, the V gene TRBV2; TRBD2 aligns across 9 bases. CDR3 length equals 13 residues. V trimming: 8 bases; J trimming: 7 bases; junction bases outside the gene matches: 9. The germline V gene has CDR1 SNHLY and CDR2 FYNNEI. Here the CDR3 reads CASVREGTGEQYF. The CDR3 region has the DNA TGTGCCAGCGTGCGGGAGGGTACGGGGGAGCAGTACTTC.